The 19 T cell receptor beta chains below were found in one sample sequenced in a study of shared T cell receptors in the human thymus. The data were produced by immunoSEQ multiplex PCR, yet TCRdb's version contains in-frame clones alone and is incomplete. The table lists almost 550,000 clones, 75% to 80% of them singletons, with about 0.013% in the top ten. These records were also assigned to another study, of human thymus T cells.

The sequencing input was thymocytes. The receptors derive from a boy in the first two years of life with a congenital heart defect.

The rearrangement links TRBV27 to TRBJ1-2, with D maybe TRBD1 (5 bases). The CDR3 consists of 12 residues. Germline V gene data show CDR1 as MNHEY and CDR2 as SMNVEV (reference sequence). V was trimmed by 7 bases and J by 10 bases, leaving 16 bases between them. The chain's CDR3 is CASKGAGKDYTF. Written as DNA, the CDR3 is TGTGCCAGCAAAGGGGCAGGCAAGGACTACACCTTC.

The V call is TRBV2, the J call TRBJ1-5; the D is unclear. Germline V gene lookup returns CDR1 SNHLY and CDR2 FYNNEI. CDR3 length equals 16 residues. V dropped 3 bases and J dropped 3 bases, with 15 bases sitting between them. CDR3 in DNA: TGTGCCAGCAGTGACCACGAGGGTGGCCTCAATCAGCCCCAGCATTTT. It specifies CASSDHEGGLNQPQHF. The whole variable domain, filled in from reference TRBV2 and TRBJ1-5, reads EPEVTQTPSHQVTQMGQEVILRCVPISNHLYFYWYRQILGQKVEFLVSFYNNEISEKSEIFDDQFSVERPDGSNFTLKIRSTKLEDSAMYFCASSDHEGGLNQPQHFGDGTRLSIL.

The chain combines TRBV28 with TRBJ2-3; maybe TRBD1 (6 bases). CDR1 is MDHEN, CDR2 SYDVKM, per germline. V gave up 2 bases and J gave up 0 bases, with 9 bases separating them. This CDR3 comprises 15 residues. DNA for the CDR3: TGTGCCAGCAGTTTACCAGGGGCGAGCACAGATACGCAGTATTTT. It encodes CASSLPGASTDTQYF.

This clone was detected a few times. As DNA, the CDR3 is TGTGCCAGCGGAGTCGGGGGAGGTCTCTCCTACGAGCAGTACTTC. This translates into CASGVGGGLSYEQYF. The gene calls are TRBV28 and TRBJ2-7; perhaps TRBD2 as D (6 bases). V lost 8 bases, J lost 0 bases, and 17 bases lay in between. There are 15 residues in the CDR3. Per germline, CDR1 MDHEN and CDR2 SYDVKM.

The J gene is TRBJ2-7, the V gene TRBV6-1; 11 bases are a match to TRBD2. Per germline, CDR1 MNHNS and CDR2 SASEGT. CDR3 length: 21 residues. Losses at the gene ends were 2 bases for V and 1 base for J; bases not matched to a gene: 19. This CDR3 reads CASSECWLEGLTSGVSYEQYF. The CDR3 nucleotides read TGTGCCAGCAGTGAATGTTGGTTGGAGGGACTGACTAGCGGGGTTTCCTACGAGCAGTACTTC.

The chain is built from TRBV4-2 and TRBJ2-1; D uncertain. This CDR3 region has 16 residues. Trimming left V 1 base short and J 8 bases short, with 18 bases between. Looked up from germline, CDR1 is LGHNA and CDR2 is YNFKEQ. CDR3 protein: CASSQVGRHRPHEQFF. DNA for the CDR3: TGTGCCAGCAGCCAAGTAGGCAGGCATCGTCCCCATGAGCAGTTCTTC.

The CDR3 DNA is TGTGCCAGCAGCTCCGGACTAGCGGGAGGCCCAAGGCTCGATGAGCAGTTCTTC. It encodes CASSSGLAGGPRLDEQFF. The chain couples TRBV7-3 to TRBJ2-1, with 14 bases aligning to TRBD2. The CDR3 has 18 amino acids. V dropped 4 bases and J dropped 8; count of bases not matched to a gene: 13. Germline V gene data show CDR1 as SGHTA and CDR2 as FQGTGA.

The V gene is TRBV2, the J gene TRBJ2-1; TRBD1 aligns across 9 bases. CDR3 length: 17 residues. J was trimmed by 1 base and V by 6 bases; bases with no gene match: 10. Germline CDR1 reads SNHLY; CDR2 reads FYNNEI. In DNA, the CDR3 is TGTGCCAGCAGCCGGGACAGGGTACGAGGATCCTACAATGAGCAGTTCTTC. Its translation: CASSRDRVRGSYNEQFF.

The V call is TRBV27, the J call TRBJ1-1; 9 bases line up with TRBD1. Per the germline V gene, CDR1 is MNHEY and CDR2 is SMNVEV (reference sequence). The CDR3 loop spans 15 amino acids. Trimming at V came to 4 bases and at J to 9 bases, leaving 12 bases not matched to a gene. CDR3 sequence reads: CASSYTGTGSGKAFF. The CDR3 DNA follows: TGTGCCAGCAGTTACACCGGGACAGGGAGCGGGAAAGCTTTCTTT.

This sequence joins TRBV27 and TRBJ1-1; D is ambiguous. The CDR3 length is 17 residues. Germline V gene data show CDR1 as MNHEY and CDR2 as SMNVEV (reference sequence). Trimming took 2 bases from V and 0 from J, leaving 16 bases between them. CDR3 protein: CASSLKFPELMNTEAFF. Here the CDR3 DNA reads TGTGCCAGCAGTTTAAAGTTTCCCGAGTTAATGAACACTGAAGCTTTCTTT.

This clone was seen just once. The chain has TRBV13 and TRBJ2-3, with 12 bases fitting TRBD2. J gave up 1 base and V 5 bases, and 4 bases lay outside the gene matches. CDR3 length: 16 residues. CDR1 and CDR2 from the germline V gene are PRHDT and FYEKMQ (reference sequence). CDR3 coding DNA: TGTGCCAGCAGCGCGGGACTAGCGGGCCGCACAGATACGCAGTATTTT. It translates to CASSAGLAGRTDTQYF.

In DNA, the CDR3 is TGTGCCAGCAGTTTATGGCGGGAGGGCCCCTACGAGCAGTACTTC. Translation: CASSLWREGPYEQYF. The rearrangement uses TRBV27 and TRBJ2-7; 9 bases fit TRBD2. The CDR3 contains 15 residues. CDR1 MNHEY and CDR2 SMNVEV come from the germline V gene (reference sequence). Trimming removed 1 base from V and 2 bases from J; junction bases left unmatched: 3.

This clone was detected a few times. CDR3 residues: CASSARTGVKEKLFF. The CDR3 nucleotides are TGTGCCAGTAGTGCGCGAACAGGGGTGAAGGAAAAACTGTTTTTT. V is TRBV19 and J is TRBJ1-4; 7 bases are shared with TRBD1. V was pared by 5 bases and J by 8 bases, with 11 bases of the junction left unmatched. The V gene's germline CDR1 is LNHDA and CDR2 SQIVND (reference sequence). The CDR3 is made up of 15 amino acids.

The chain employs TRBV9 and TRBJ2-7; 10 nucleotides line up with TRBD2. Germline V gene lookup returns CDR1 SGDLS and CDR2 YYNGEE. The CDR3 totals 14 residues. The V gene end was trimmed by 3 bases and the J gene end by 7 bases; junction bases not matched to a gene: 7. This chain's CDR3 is CASSGKREGREQYF. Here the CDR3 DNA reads TGTGCCAGCAGCGGTAAGCGGGAGGGCCGAGAGCAGTACTTC.

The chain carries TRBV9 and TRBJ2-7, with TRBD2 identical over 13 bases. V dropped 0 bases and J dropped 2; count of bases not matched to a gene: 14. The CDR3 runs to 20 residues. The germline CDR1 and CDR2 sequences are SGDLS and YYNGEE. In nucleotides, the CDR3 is TGTGCCAGCAGCGTAGCTGTGAGTGGGGGGACTAGCGGGACCCCCTACGAGCAGTACTTC. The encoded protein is CASSVAVSGGTSGTPYEQYF.

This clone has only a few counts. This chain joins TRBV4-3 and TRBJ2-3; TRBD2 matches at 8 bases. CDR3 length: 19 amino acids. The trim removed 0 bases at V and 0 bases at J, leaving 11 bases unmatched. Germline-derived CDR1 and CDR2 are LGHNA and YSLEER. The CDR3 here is CASSQDPTQPSGSTDTQYF. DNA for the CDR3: TGCGCCAGCAGCCAAGATCCTACGCAACCTAGCGGGAGCACAGATACGCAGTATTTT.

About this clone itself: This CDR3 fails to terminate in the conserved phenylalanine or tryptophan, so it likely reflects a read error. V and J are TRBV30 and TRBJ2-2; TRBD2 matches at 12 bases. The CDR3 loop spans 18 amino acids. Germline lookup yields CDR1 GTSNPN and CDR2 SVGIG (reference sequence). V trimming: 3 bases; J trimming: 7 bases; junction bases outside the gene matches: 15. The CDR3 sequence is CAWSAPSTRTSGVGELFS. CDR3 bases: TGTGCCTGGAGCGCCCCGTCTACCCGGACTAGCGGGGTCGGGGAGCTGTTTTCT.

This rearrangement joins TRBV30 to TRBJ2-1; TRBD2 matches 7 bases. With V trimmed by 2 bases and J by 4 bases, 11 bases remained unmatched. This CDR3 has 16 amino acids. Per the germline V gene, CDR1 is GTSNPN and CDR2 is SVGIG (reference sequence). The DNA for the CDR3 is TGTGCCTGGAGTATGGTGGTGGGAGGGCGGTACAATGAGCAGTTCTTC. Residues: CAWSMVVGGRYNEQFF.

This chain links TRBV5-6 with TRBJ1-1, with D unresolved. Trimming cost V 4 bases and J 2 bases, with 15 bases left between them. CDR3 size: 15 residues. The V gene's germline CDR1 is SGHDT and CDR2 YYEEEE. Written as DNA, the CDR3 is TGTGCCAGCAGCCCACGGGTCGATCCAAACACTGAAGCTTTCTTT. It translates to CASSPRVDPNTEAFF. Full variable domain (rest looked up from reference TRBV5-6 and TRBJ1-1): DAGVTQSPTHLIKTRGQQVTLRCSPKSGHDTVSWYQQALGQGPQFIFQYYEEEERQRGNFPDRFSGHQFPNYSSELNVNALLLGDSALYLCASSPRVDPNTEAFFGQGTRLTVV.